A single sample gave rise to the 32 T cell receptor beta chains below, sequenced in a study of OX40 agonist ivuxolimab in advanced cancers. Profiled with immunoSEQ multiplex PCR; TCRdb holds only in-frame clones, not every one. The profile shows around 27,000 clones, about nine tenths of them singletons. Sequencing used CD4+ or CD8+ T cells sorted from blood, obtained in a trial of the OX40 agonist ivuxolimab. These receptor sequences come from an adult with an advanced solid tumor such as melanoma, head and neck, liver or kidney cancer.

This sequence joins TRBV27 and TRBJ2-1; D gene uncertain. Trimming took 7 bases from V and 6 from J, leaving 13 bases between them. Germline CDR1 and CDR2: MNHEY and SMNVEV (reference sequence). The CDR3 contains 13 residues. The CDR3 loop is CASTTGPGNEQFF. CDR3 nucleotide sequence: TGTGCCAGCACCACCGGGCCTGGCAATGAGCAGTTCTTC.

The chain combines TRBV7-9 with TRBJ2-1, with D possibly TRBD2 on 5 matching bases. CDR3 length: 19 residues. Trimming cost V 5 bases and J 1 base, with 24 bases left between them. The germline V gene has CDR1 SEHNR and CDR2 FQNEAQ (reference sequence). The CDR3 here is CASSGRPSRNLGSYNEQFF. For the CDR3, the DNA is TGTGCCAGCAGCGGACGCCCTAGCCGGAATTTAGGGTCCTACAATGAGCAGTTCTTC.

On this clone itself: Distinct nucleotide sequences in the sample also encode this CDR3. In DNA, the CDR3 is TGTGCCAGCAGCTTAGCGCCGGGGGTCTCGGGGCGTGGGGGCACTGAAGCTTTCTTT. This gives the protein CASSLAPGVSGRGGTEAFF. This chain connects TRBV7-8 to TRBJ1-1; tentatively, D is TRBD1 (5 bases). Trimming shortened V by 0 bases and J by 4 bases, and 24 bases separated the two germline ends. This CDR3 spans 19 amino acids. CDR1 is SGHVS and CDR2 is FQNEAQ in the germline V gene.

This chain links TRBV6-5 with TRBJ2-2; a weak D match, TRBD2 (5 bases). Germline V gene sequence: CDR1 MNHEY, CDR2 SVGAGI. CDR3 size: 12 residues. V was trimmed by 6 bases and J by 6 bases, leaving 8 bases between them. The CDR3 here is CASSDYSGELFF. In DNA form, the CDR3 reads TGTGCCAGCAGCGACTATTCCGGGGAGCTGTTTTTT.

The chain links TRBV7-8 to TRBJ1-1; D is ambiguous. V lost 5 bases and J lost 3, with 13 bases in between. This CDR3 has 14 residues. Germline-derived CDR1 and CDR2 are SGHVS and FQNEAQ. CDR3 DNA: TGTGCCAGCAGCCCCCGGGTGGATTACACTGAAGCTTTCTTT. Its translation: CASSPRVDYTEAFF.

The gene calls are TRBV2 and TRBJ1-5; no clear D gene. V was clipped by 3 bases and J by 4 bases, with 13 bases between them. This CDR3 is built from 15 residues. CDR1 SNHLY and CDR2 FYNNEI come from the germline V gene. The chain's CDR3 is CASSEVQLGNQPQHF. The CDR3 DNA follows: TGTGCCAGCAGTGAGGTACAGTTAGGGAATCAGCCCCAGCATTTT.

The chain links TRBV4-1 to TRBJ2-7; D is unresolved. The CDR3 is made up of 13 amino acids. Trimming took off 0 bases at V and 3 bases at J, with 6 bases between the two ends. CDR1 is MGHRA and CDR2 is YSYEKL in the germline V gene. CDR3 coding DNA: TGCGCCAGCAGCCAAGATAGCCTCTACGAGCAGTACTTC. Translated, it gives CASSQDSLYEQYF.

The chain employs TRBV4-3 and TRBJ2-7; D gene uncertain. The germline gives CDR1 LGHNA, CDR2 YSLEER. The CDR3 is 14 residues long. V was cut by 5 bases and J by 3 bases, with 14 bases left in between. The CDR3: CASSEAVGNYEQYF. DNA of the CDR3: TGCGCCAGCAGCGAGGCTGTCGGCAACTACGAGCAGTACTTC.

The chain uses TRBV27 and TRBJ2-1; a possible D gene is TRBD2 (5 bases). Germline assignment: CDR1 MNHEY and CDR2 SMNVEV (reference sequence). This CDR3 is built from 17 residues. V shed 5 bases and J shed 8 bases, with 25 bases lying between them. CDR3 region: CASSDLRVQRAGDEQFF. As DNA, the CDR3 is TGTGCCAGCAGTGATCTCCGGGTGCAGAGGGCTGGGGATGAGCAGTTCTTC.

The chain joins TRBV29-1 to TRBJ2-1, with TRBD2 matching over 12 bases. The trim removed 0 bases at V and 7 bases at J, leaving 4 bases unmatched. The CDR3 length is 15 residues. Germline CDR1 SQVTM, CDR2 ANQGSEA. CDR3 sequence: CSVEEWTSGNNEQFF. CDR3 nucleotides: TGCAGCGTTGAAGAATGGACTAGCGGGAATAATGAGCAGTTCTTC.

This clone has more than one count but fewer than ten. The rearrangement links TRBV27 to TRBJ1-1; the D gene is possibly TRBD1 (6 bases). The CDR3 has 14 residues. V lost 3 bases, J lost 3 bases, and 11 bases lay in between. The germline V gene has CDR1 MNHEY and CDR2 SMNVEV (reference sequence). CDR3 residues: CASSFGQMDTEAFF. The CDR3 DNA reads TGTGCCAGCAGTTTCGGACAGATGGACACTGAAGCTTTCTTT.

The chain has TRBV4-1 and TRBJ1-1; 7 positions match TRBD1. V lost 0 bases, J lost 7 bases, and 5 bases stayed unmatched. The length of the CDR3 is 14 residues. In germline, CDR1 is MGHRA, CDR2 YSYEKL. DNA of the CDR3: TGCGCCAGCAGCCAAGAGACAGGGAGGGTTGAAGCTTTCTTT. Translation gives CASSQETGRVEAFF.

The chain carries TRBV6-1 and TRBJ1-2; 7 nucleotides line up with TRBD1. This CDR3 spans 16 amino acids. Germline V gives CDR1 MNHNS, CDR2 SASEGT. V trimming: 2 bases; J trimming: 6 bases; junction bases outside the gene matches: 12. The CDR3: CASSELSSGGLHGYTF. The CDR3 nucleotides read TGTGCCAGCAGTGAACTTTCGTCAGGGGGTCTCCATGGCTACACCTTC.

This clone appeared once. CDR3: CASSVEWREKAEDTQYF. In nucleotides, the CDR3 is TGTGCCAGCAGCGTAGAGTGGCGGGAGAAGGCGGAAGATACGCAGTATTTT. V and J are TRBV9 and TRBJ2-3, with 7 bases fitting TRBD2. The CDR3 sequence is 17 residues long. In germline, CDR1 is SGDLS, CDR2 YYNGEE. The V and J ends lost 0 bases and 5 bases, in that order; junction bases with no gene match: 12.

The CDR3 here is CASSTTSGRAADTQYF. The DNA for the CDR3 is TGTGCCAGCAGTACGACTAGCGGGAGGGCGGCAGATACGCAGTATTTT. The chain has TRBV7-9 and TRBJ2-3; 14 nucleotides agree with TRBD2. Per the germline V gene, CDR1 is SEHNR and CDR2 is FQNEAQ (reference sequence). Germline trimming cut 6 bases from V and 4 bases from J; bases unmatched to any gene: 6. There are 16 residues in the CDR3. Supplemented by reference TRBV7-9 and TRBJ2-3, the full variable domain reads DTGVSQNPRHKITKRGQNVTFRCDPISEHNRLYWYRQTLGQGPEFLTYFQNEAQLEKSRLLSDRFSAERPKGSFSTLEIQRTEQGDSAMYLCASSTTSGRAADTQYFGPGTRLTVL.

V gene TRBV4-1 combines with J gene TRBJ1-1, with D maybe TRBD1 (5 bases). The germline CDR1 and CDR2 sequences are MGHRA and YSYEKL. The CDR3 is made up of 11 amino acids. Deletions cut 8 bases from V and 5 bases from J, with 9 bases between. Here the CDR3 DNA reads TGCGCCAGCCTAACAGGTACTGAAGCTTTCTTT. Translated: CASLTGTEAFF.

The CDR3 loop is CASSLVGLDSGETQYF. For the CDR3, the DNA is TGTGCCAGCAGCTTAGTAGGTCTCGACTCCGGAGAGACCCAGTACTTC. The J gene is TRBJ2-5, the V gene TRBV7-6; D uncertain. V lost 1 base and J lost 4, with 16 bases in between. Germline CDR1 reads SGHVS; CDR2 reads FNYEAQ. There are 16 residues in the CDR3.

The V and J genes are TRBV4-3 and TRBJ2-5, with 11 bases identical to TRBD1. From germline, CDR1 is LGHNA and CDR2 YSLEER. This CDR3 is 16 amino acids long. After removal of 0 bases from V and 2 bases from J, the junction contained 2 bases not matched to a gene. CDR3 sequence: CASSQDGTGGQETQYF. The CDR3 DNA is TGCGCCAGCAGCCAAGACGGGACAGGGGGTCAAGAGACCCAGTACTTC.

This sequence joins TRBV7-9 and TRBJ2-1; 9 nucleotides agree with TRBD1. Germline-derived CDR1 and CDR2 are SEHNR and FQNEAQ (reference sequence). CDR3 length equals 14 residues. V gave up 10 bases and J gave up 5 bases; unmatched junction bases: 9. Written as DNA, the CDR3 is TGTGCCACTTGGAGACAGGGGGACGACAATGAGCAGTTCTTC. It translates to CATWRQGDDNEQFF.

The gene calls are TRBV15 and TRBJ2-1; 7 nucleotides align to TRBD2. The CDR3 has 18 residues. In germline, CDR1 is LNHNV, CDR2 YYDKDF (reference sequence). V lost 1 base to trimming and J lost 4 bases; unmatched junction nucleotides: 13. The CDR3 loop reads CATSRVDSGPVGYNEQFF. In nucleotides, the CDR3 is TGTGCCACCAGCAGAGTTGATAGCGGGCCCGTGGGGTACAATGAGCAGTTCTTC. The variable domain in full, completed from reference TRBV15 and TRBJ2-1, reads DAMVIQNPRYQVTQFGKPVTLSCSQTLNHNVMYWYQQKSSQAPKLLFHYYDKDFNNEADTPDNFQSRRPNTSFCFLDIRSPGLGDTAMYLCATSRVDSGPVGYNEQFFGPGTRLTVL.

As for this clone: Relative to the germline gene, one junction end is altered; a read error may explain this. This rearrangement joins TRBV11-2 to TRBJ2-3; the match to TRBD2 covers 7 bases. Germline CDR1 and CDR2: SGHAT and FQNNGV. The CDR3 is 10 residues long. CDR3 in amino acids: CASSKRDLVF. Written as DNA, the CDR3 is TGTGCCAGCAGCAAGCGGGACTTAGTTTTT.

This sequence joins TRBV13 and TRBJ2-5; possible D gene TRBD2, 6 bases. The CDR3 is made up of 14 amino acids. CDR1 and CDR2 from the germline V gene are PRHDT and FYEKMQ (reference sequence). V was shortened by 4 bases and J by 4 bases, with 13 bases between the two germline ends. CDR3: CASSWGRQGETQYF. The CDR3 DNA reads TGTGCCAGCAGCTGGGGGAGGCAGGGAGAGACCCAGTACTTC.

The chain employs TRBV5-6 and TRBJ2-2; D perhaps matches TRBD2 (6 bases). Trimming pared 0 bases from V and 4 bases from J, leaving 13 bases between. The CDR3 consists of 16 residues. CDR1 SGHDT and CDR2 YYEEEE come from the germline V gene. The CDR3 bases are TGTGCCAGCAGCTTGGTCGGGAGTTACACCACCGGGGAGCTGTTTTTT. This codes for CASSLVGSYTTGELFF.

The chain has TRBV5-3 and TRBJ1-5, with D possibly matching TRBD1 (6 bases). TRBV5-3 counts as an open reading frame of uncertain function. CDR3 length: 15 residues. V was pared by 5 bases and J by 0 bases, with 12 bases between. CDR3 coding DNA: TGTGCCAGAAGTGGTCCGGGACATAGCAATCAGCCCCAGCATTTT. This gives the protein CARSGPGHSNQPQHF.

CDR3 bases: TGTGCCAGCAGCTTAGAGGGACAGGGAAGGACCTACAATGAGCAGTTCTTC. Its protein product is CASSLEGQGRTYNEQFF. The chain recombines TRBV7-8 with TRBJ2-1, with 9 bases identical to TRBD1. The CDR3 runs to 17 residues. Germline V gene lookup returns CDR1 SGHVS and CDR2 FQNEAQ. The V segment lost 1 base and the J segment 2 bases; nucleotides outside the gene matches: 6.

This chain joins TRBV19 and TRBJ1-1; D gene uncertain. There are 16 residues in the CDR3. The V and J ends lost 6 bases and 6 bases respectively, with 23 bases between them. Germline CDR1 is LNHDA and CDR2 is SQIVND (reference sequence). CDR3 region: CASRPFGGMPEAEAFF. CDR3 sequence (DNA): TGTGCCAGTAGACCTTTTGGTGGCATGCCAGAGGCTGAAGCTTTCTTT.

The V gene is TRBV9, the J gene TRBJ2-1; D perhaps matches TRBD1 (6 bases). Germline V lookup: CDR1 SGDLS, CDR2 YYNGEE. V was cut by 3 bases and J by 8 bases, with 9 bases left in between. The CDR3 covers 12 residues. CDR3 region: CASSDREDEQFF. Here the CDR3 DNA reads TGTGCCAGCAGCGACAGGGAAGATGAGCAGTTCTTC. Combining the CDR3 with reference TRBV9 and TRBJ2-1 gives the whole variable domain DSGVTQTPKHLITATGQRVTLRCSPRSGDLSVYWYQQSLDQGLQFLIQYYNGEERAKGNILERFSAQQFPDLHSELNLSSLELGDSALYFCASSDREDEQFFGPGTRLTVL.

This clone was seen a single time. The chain uses TRBV27 and TRBJ2-1; 14 nucleotides line up with TRBD2. The V and J ends lost 3 bases and 0 bases, in that order; junction bases with no gene match: 7. CDR1 MNHEY and CDR2 SMNVEV come from the germline V gene (reference sequence). The CDR3 has 19 residues. The CDR3 loop reads CASSFGTSGRGISYNEQFF. Here the CDR3 DNA reads TGTGCCAGCAGTTTCGGGACTAGCGGGAGAGGGATCTCCTACAATGAGCAGTTCTTC.

The J gene is TRBJ2-1, the V gene TRBV4-3; TRBD2 aligns across 8 bases. The J segment lost 8 bases and the V segment lost 4 bases, leaving 19 bases of the junction unmatched. There are 18 residues in the CDR3. Germline V lookup: CDR1 LGHNA, CDR2 YSLEER. Written as DNA, the CDR3 is TGCGCCAGCAGCCGGACGATACTCACAGCGGGAGTCGGGGATGAGCAGTTCTTC. Amino acid sequence: CASSRTILTAGVGDEQFF.

The rearrangement joins TRBV9 to TRBJ2-7, with D tentatively TRBD1 or TRBD2 (6 bases each). Trimming pared 1 base from V and 0 bases from J, leaving 11 bases between. In germline, CDR1 is SGDLS, CDR2 YYNGEE. The CDR3 length is 15 residues. CDR3 sequence: CASSVSGGPSYEQYF. In DNA form, the CDR3 reads TGTGCCAGCAGCGTAAGTGGGGGGCCCTCCTACGAGCAGTACTTC. Supplemented by reference TRBV9 and TRBJ2-7, the full variable domain reads DSGVTQTPKHLITATGQRVTLRCSPRSGDLSVYWYQQSLDQGLQFLIQYYNGEERAKGNILERFSAQQFPDLHSELNLSSLELGDSALYFCASSVSGGPSYEQYFGPGTRLTVT.

The gene calls are TRBV19 and TRBJ2-2, with D perhaps TRBD2 (6 bases). CDR3 size: 15 residues. V lost 5 bases and J 4 bases, leaving 14 bases between the germline ends. Looked up from germline, CDR1 is LNHDA and CDR2 is SQIVND (reference sequence). The CDR3 region is CASSREIGVTGELFF. DNA for the CDR3: TGTGCCAGTAGTCGGGAGATAGGGGTCACCGGGGAGCTGTTTTTT.

The gene calls are TRBV9 and TRBJ2-1; TRBD2 matches at 15 bases. Germline V gene sequence: CDR1 SGDLS, CDR2 YYNGEE. The trim removed 4 bases at V and 7 bases at J, leaving 3 bases unmatched. This CDR3 spans 15 amino acids. The CDR3 nucleotides read TGTGCCAGCAGCTATGGACTAGCGGGAGGGAATGAGCAGTTCTTC. This sequence encodes CASSYGLAGGNEQFF.